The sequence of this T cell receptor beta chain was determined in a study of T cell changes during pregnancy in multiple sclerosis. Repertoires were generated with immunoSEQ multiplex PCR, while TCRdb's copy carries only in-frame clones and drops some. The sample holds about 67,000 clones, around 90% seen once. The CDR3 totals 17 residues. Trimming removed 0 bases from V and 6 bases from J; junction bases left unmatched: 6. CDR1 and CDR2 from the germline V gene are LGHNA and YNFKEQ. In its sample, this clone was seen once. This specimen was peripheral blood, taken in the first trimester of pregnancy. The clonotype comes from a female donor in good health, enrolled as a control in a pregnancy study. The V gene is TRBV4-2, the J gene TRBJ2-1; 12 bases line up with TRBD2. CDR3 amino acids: CASSQDYLAGGLNEQFF. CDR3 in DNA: TGTGCCAGCAGCCAAGATTACCTAGCGGGAGGGCTCAATGAGCAGTTCTTC.